The text below deals with one TCR beta chain. What it recognizes is unknown. The record originates from a study of Ad26.COV2.S vaccination and SARS-CoV-2 variants. Study as a whole: Dosing was one shot or two shots 56 days apart. Study results and limitations: Vaccinated individuals (as opposed to placebo recipients) had higher spike-specific TCR breadth.

Trimming removed 0 bases at V and 1 base at J, with 13 bases between. Looked up from germline, CDR1 is MNHEY and CDR2 is SMNVEV (reference sequence). The CDR3 contains 16 residues. The sample's treatment: some 20 received Ad26.COV2.S at low or high dose, single or two shots; roughly five received placebo; per-sample allocation not given. Sampling happened 63 days after the first vaccine or placebo injection. Sequencing used immunoSEQ multiplex PCR; TCRdb keeps in-frame clones, though not all of them. This sample has 350,000 to 400,000 clones; about 88% occur once, and the top ten carry under 3.5%. This chain joins TRBV27 and TRBJ2-7; D might be TRBD1 (8 bases). The input for sequencing was peripheral blood, taken in a trial of Ad26.COV2.S vaccine versus placebo. The TCR sequence derives from a person between 18 and 60 years old who received the Ad26.COV2.S COVID-19 vaccine or a placebo. This CDR3 reads CASSLSIQGGSYEQYF. The CDR3 DNA sequence: TGTGCCAGCAGTTTATCGATACAGGGGGGGTCCTACGAGCAGTACTTC.